The table lists the clone carrying this T cell receptor beta chain with many counts. Its target is not known. V lost 3 bases and J 6 bases, leaving 18 bases between the germline ends. The CDR3 consists of 15 residues. Source material for naive CD8 libraries was about 19,000 to 1,100,000 sorted cells, with 10%, 30% or 50% RNA. Based on a CD8+CD4-CCR7+CD45RA+ profile, naive CD8 T cells were sorted. This specimen comes from a study of molecular identifiers for immune sequencing clone quantification. Overall study: Naive CD8 cell RNA, from roughly 20,000 or 100,000 cells, was split five ways in replicates, with four sequenced. Regarding the study as a whole: Clones with over 20 RNA copies captured over 97% of effector molecules but under 1% of naive ones.

MiXCR, applied by TCRdb to the PCR reads, yields one record per CDR3 protein. The sample contains some 590,000 distinct CDR3 sequences, 25% of which appear only once. This sequence was found in a human donor in good health. Some libraries in this study had Jurkat cell RNA spiked in. The sample taken for sequencing was naive CD8+ T cells from blood, with Jurkat cell RNA spiked in. Specified subset: FACS-sorted CD8+CD4-CCR7+CD45RA+ naive T cells. V and J are TRBV12-3 or TRBV12-4 and TRBJ2-7, with D possibly matching TRBD2 (7 bases). CDR3: CASSLTRGATSEQYF. The CDR3 coding sequence is TGTGCCAGCAGTTTGACTCGGGGGGCCACGTCCGAGCAGTACTTC.